These T cell receptor beta chains were read from a single sample in a study of beta chain features in type 1 diabetes. Profiled with immunoSEQ multiplex PCR; TCRdb holds only in-frame clones, not every one. The sample shows about 360,000 clones, roughly 13% of them seen only once. The sequenced sample consisted of naive CD4+ T cells from blood. These receptor sequences come from a man between 18 and 35 years old in good health. The CDR3 runs from the conserved cysteine through the conserved F or W. D genes are given only for firm matches. Some rows mark clone size as missing; the rest say once, few, many or name a class of expanded clone.

clone_size,v_call,j_call,d_call,cdr3_aa
few,TRBV30,TRBJ1-5,NA,CAWGGGGAGRRNQPQHF
few,TRBV9,TRBJ2-1,TRBD1,CASSVGGTGTDNEQFF
NA,TRBV7-2,TRBJ2-7,TRBD2,CASSSSGVAYEQYF
NA,TRBV28,TRBJ2-7,TRBD2,CASTLSRGGGQYF
few,TRBV19,TRBJ2-3,NA,CASSPGADTQYF
few,TRBV6-5,TRBJ2-5,NA,CASSPTGARTQYF
NA,TRBV27,TRBJ2-7,TRBD1,CASSHTTGDYEQYF
NA,TRBV29-1,TRBJ1-5,TRBD1,CSVTTQQGGSNQPQHF
few,TRBV7-9,TRBJ1-1,TRBD1,CAVAGGVNTEAFF
few,TRBV11-2,TRBJ2-7,TRBD1,CASSPLGTASYEQYF
few,TRBV5-6,TRBJ2-7,TRBD2,CASSLRGLAGLEQYF
few,TRBV19,TRBJ2-7,TRBD1,CASRRTGTYEQYF
few,TRBV19,TRBJ1-1,NA,CASSIGEENTEAFF
NA,TRBV21-1,TRBJ2-3,NA,CASSPQGLAGGPTTDTQYF
NA,TRBV5-1,TRBJ1-5,NA,CASSLASGSNQPQHF
NA,TRBV6-6,TRBJ1-2,NA,CASSHTGGPYGYTF
few,TRBV30,TRBJ2-3,NA,CAWSVGGVLDTQYF
few,TRBV9,TRBJ1-3,NA,CASSVGLISGNTIYF
few,TRBV30,TRBJ2-7,TRBD1,CAWTQSRDRGRF
NA,TRBV5-1,TRBJ1-1,NA,CASSSGTRNTEAFF
NA,TRBV6-5,TRBJ2-5,NA,CASSYSTSLRGETQYF
once,TRBV9,TRBJ2-2,NA,CASSEDTVTGELFF
NA,TRBV7-3,TRBJ2-1,NA,CASSLRGGGPPYNEQFF
few,TRBV19,TRBJ2-3,TRBD2,CASSRTSGNTDTQYF
few,TRBV7-2,TRBJ1-2,TRBD1,CASRGQALSIYGYTF
few,TRBV7-2,TRBJ1-6,NA,CASSPQRTVYNSPLHF
NA,TRBV5-6,TRBJ2-1,TRBD2,CASSLVAGGSGEQFF
NA,TRBV30,TRBJ1-2,NA,CAWSVASYGYTF
NA,TRBV29-1,TRBJ2-7,TRBD1,CSGGDRVGYEQYF
once,TRBV7-2,TRBJ2-7,NA,CASSYSPSSSYEQYF
NA,TRBV5-4,TRBJ2-1,TRBD2,CASSSLAGSYNEQFF
few,TRBV28,TRBJ1-2,NA,CASSLEDRPGYGYTF
few,TRBV10-3,TRBJ2-3,TRBD1,CAITTDRTAGTQYF
few,TRBV2,TRBJ1-1,NA,CASRGHPNTEAFF
NA,TRBV12-5,TRBJ2-7,NA,CASGLPPGQPYEQYF
NA,TRBV4-3,TRBJ1-2,NA,CASSQDNQGLIYGYTF
NA,TRBV6-5,TRBJ2-1,TRBD2,CASSYWRGGGYEQFF
few,TRBV7-8,TRBJ2-1,NA,CASSLARTVRVNEQFF
NA,TRBV30,TRBJ2-7,TRBD2,CAGNREAGTNEQYF
few,TRBV18,TRBJ2-7,TRBD2,CASSPRDGGNGEQYF
few,TRBV19,TRBJ1-5,NA,CASSMSTPDSNQPQHF
once,TRBV7-9,TRBJ2-1,NA,CASSLAAGWNEQFF
NA,TRBV28,TRBJ1-1,TRBD1,CASSLNRGYTEAFF
NA,TRBV6-4,TRBJ1-2,TRBD1,CASSDSGGQGSGYTF
few,TRBV7-3,TRBJ2-2,TRBD2,CASSPPAGVVSGELFF
few,TRBV29-1,TRBJ2-7,NA,CSVEVGVGEHHEQYF
NA,TRBV28,TRBJ2-7,TRBD1,CASSSLVEAGQGGYEQYF
NA,TRBV4-3,NA,TRBD2,CASSQEPAGAYEQYF
NA,TRBV5-1,TRBJ1-5,TRBD1,CASSLGTGGFNQPQHF
NA,TRBV5-1,TRBJ1-2,TRBD1,CASSSAGLGDRYGYTF
NA,TRBV6-6,TRBJ2-3,NA,CASSYGQSTDTQYF
NA,TRBV5-1,TRBJ2-7,TRBD2,CASSLRSSGSLFEQYF
NA,TRBV4-1,TRBJ2-7,TRBD1,CASSLTGANEQYF
few,TRBV30,TRBJ2-7,TRBD2,CAWNSGGPREQYF